This is a list of T cell receptor beta chains from one sample in a study of early T cells in non-severe SARS-CoV-2 infection. Using its own MiXCR run on the 5' RACE reads, TCRdb lists one record per CDR3 protein. The sample holds 55,000 to 80,000 distinct CDR3 sequences, about 10% seen once. Sequencing used whole blood, obtained at baseline. These receptors all stem from an adult who was a healthcare worker with PCR-confirmed SARS-CoV-2 infection or an uninfected control (not recorded which). The CDR3 runs from the conserved cysteine through the conserved F or W. D genes are given only for firm matches. Size is stated for part of the rows, as once, few or many counts, or as a class when the clone is expanded.

>TRBV19|TRBJ2-2|many|-
TGTGCCAGTAGTTCCTCCTGGACCGGGGAGCTGTTTTTT
CASSSSWTGELFF
>TRBV29-1|TRBJ1-3|few|-
TGCAGCGTTGTTTTGGACTCTGGAAACACCATATATTTT
CSVVLDSGNTIYF
>TRBV20-1|TRBJ2-7|-|TRBD2
TGCAGTGCTGGAGACCCTCTAGCGGGAGGGAGAGAGCAGTACTTC
CSAGDPLAGGREQYF
>TRBV5-4|TRBJ2-7|many|-
TGTGCCAGCAGCTGGGACGCCACCTACGAGCAGTACTTC
CASSWDATYEQYF
>TRBV3-1|TRBJ2-7|-|TRBD2
TGTGCCAGCAGCCAAGGAGACCGGGGGGTCGAGCAGTACTTC
CASSQGDRGVEQYF
>TRBV7-3|TRBJ1-1|many|-
TGTGCCAGCAGCTTAGAGTTGAGGACTGAAGCTTTCTTT
CASSLELRTEAFF
>TRBV5-6|TRBJ2-1|many|-
TGTGCCAGCAGCTTTACACAGGGTCTGGGATACAATGAGCAGTTCTTC
CASSFTQGLGYNEQFF
>TRBV12-3/TRBV12-4|TRBJ2-5|few|TRBD2
TGTGCCAGCAGCCCGACTAGCGGGAGGTCTTTGGAGACCCAGTACTTC
CASSPTSGRSLETQYF
>TRBV7-2|TRBJ1-1|-|-
TGTGCCAGCAGCTTAATAGGGAACACTGAAGCTTTCTTT
CASSLIGNTEAFF
>TRBV18|TRBJ2-7|many|-
TGTGCCAGCTCACCACCGACTAGCTCCTACGAGCAGTACTTC
CASSPPTSSYEQYF
>TRBV7-2|TRBJ2-5|few|TRBD1
TGTGCCAGCACCCGGGCAGGGGGAGAGACCCAGTACTTC
CASTRAGGETQYF
>TRBV5-1|TRBJ1-2|few|TRBD1
TGCGCCAGCAGCCGTGGAGGACAGGGACGTAACTATGGCTACACCTTC
CASSRGGQGRNYGYTF
>TRBV7-2|TRBJ2-7|many|-
TGTGCCAGCAGCTTACTGTCCTCCTCCTACGAGCAGTACTTC
CASSLLSSSYEQYF
>TRBV20-1|TRBJ1-2|many|-
TGCAGTGCTAGAGATCAAACAGAGTCCTTATTATATGGCTACACCTTC
CSARDQTESLLYGYTF
>TRBV7-2|TRBJ2-1|-|TRBD2
TGTGCCAGCAGCTACTCGACTAGCGGCAATGAGCAGTTCTTC
CASSYSTSGNEQFF
>TRBV5-1|TRBJ2-3|-|-
TGCGCCAGCAGCTTGGACAGGCCTCACACAGATACGCAGTATTTT
CASSLDRPHTDTQYF
>TRBV12-3/TRBV12-4|TRBJ2-1|many|TRBD1
TGTGCCAGCAGTCCCGGGACAGGGAAGGACCATGAGCAGTTCTTC
CASSPGTGKDHEQFF
>TRBV6-6|TRBJ2-3|many|-
TGTGCCAGCAGTTACAGGGCGGGTACGCAGTATTTT
CASSYRAGTQYF
>TRBV5-1|TRBJ2-7|many|-
TGCGCCAGCAGCTTGTCTCACCCGGGGGACGAGCAGTACTTC
CASSLSHPGDEQYF
>TRBV5-4|TRBJ1-1|many|-
TGTGCCAGCAGCCCTTCTTACTCGAACACTGAAGCTTTCTTT
CASSPSYSNTEAFF
>TRBV29-1|TRBJ2-2|many|-
TGCAGCGTTGAAAAGGGGCGAGGCGGGGAGCTGTTTTTT
CSVEKGRGGELFF
>TRBV7-2|TRBJ2-1|many|TRBD2
TGTGCCAGCAGCTTAGCTAAGAGGGACTACCGCGGCAGCTCCTACAATGAGCAGTTCTTC
CASSLAKRDYRGSSYNEQFF
>TRBV6-2/TRBV6-3|TRBJ2-1|medium-sized|-
TGTGCCAGCAGTGGCGGGAATGAGCAGTTCTTC
CASSGGNEQFF
>TRBV29-1|TRBJ2-1|many|-
TGCAGCGTTGATACGGTAGCGGCAAGCTCCTACAATGAGCAGTTCTTC
CSVDTVAASSYNEQFF
>TRBV7-9|TRBJ2-2|few|-
TGTGCCAGCAGCTTAAAGGGTACCGGGGAGCTGTTTTTT
CASSLKGTGELFF
>TRBV20-1|TRBJ1-1|medium-sized|TRBD1
TGCAGTGCTAGAGATCGGAAAGGGGGCGGCAGGAACACTGAAGCTTTCTTT
CSARDRKGGGRNTEAFF
>TRBV11-1|TRBJ2-2|many|TRBD2
TGTGCCACTACCTACGGGGGGATCGGGGAGCTGTTTTTT
CATTYGGIGELFF
>TRBV12-3/TRBV12-4|TRBJ2-7|many|TRBD1
TGTGCCAGCAGTATAGGACAGGGGGCTAACCAGTACTTC
CASSIGQGANQYF
>TRBV27|TRBJ2-3|many|TRBD2
TGTGCCAGTAAGCCGGGACTAGTAACAGATACGCAGTATTTT
CASKPGLVTDTQYF
>TRBV12-3/TRBV12-4|TRBJ2-7|many|-
TGTGCCAGCAGTTTAACCCCCTACGAGCAGTACTTC
CASSLTPYEQYF
>TRBV7-9|TRBJ1-2|-|TRBD1
TGTGCCAGCAGCCCCCCGGGGACAGCCATTTACAACTATGGCTACACCTTC
CASSPPGTAIYNYGYTF
>TRBV7-3|TRBJ2-2|few|-
TGTGCCAGCAGCCCACGTCTAGGGTTCCCTAACACCGGGGAGCTGTTTTTT
CASSPRLGFPNTGELFF
>TRBV12-3/TRBV12-4|TRBJ2-3|-|-
TGTGCCAGCAGTTTTCACCCATATACGCAGTATTTT
CASSFHPYTQYF
>TRBV27|TRBJ1-1|many|-
TGTGCCAGCAGTCCCTGGGGCAGGGGTTGGACTGAAGCTTTCTTT
CASSPWGRGWTEAFF
>TRBV24-1|TRBJ2-7|few|TRBD1
TGTGCCACCAGTGACACAGGGGTGTCCTACGAGCAGTACTTC
CATSDTGVSYEQYF
>TRBV25-1|TRBJ1-2|many|-
TGTGCCAGCAGTGTGTTCTATGGCTACACCTTC
CASSVFYGYTF
>TRBV7-9|TRBJ2-5|many|-
TGTGCCAGCAGCTTAGACCGGGGCATGGACTCCTTC
CASSLDRGMDSF
>TRBV19|TRBJ2-2|few|TRBD1
TGTGCCAGTACTTCAAACAGGGGAGCCGGGGAGCTGTTTTTT
CASTSNRGAGELFF
>TRBV10-3|TRBJ2-3|many|TRBD1
TGTGCCACCCTACAGGGGGCTAGCACAGATACGCAGTATTTT
CATLQGASTDTQYF
>TRBV29-1|TRBJ2-7|few|-
TGCAGCGCAAAGTTTGGGGGGTTAGCGGAGCAGTACTTC
CSAKFGGLAEQYF